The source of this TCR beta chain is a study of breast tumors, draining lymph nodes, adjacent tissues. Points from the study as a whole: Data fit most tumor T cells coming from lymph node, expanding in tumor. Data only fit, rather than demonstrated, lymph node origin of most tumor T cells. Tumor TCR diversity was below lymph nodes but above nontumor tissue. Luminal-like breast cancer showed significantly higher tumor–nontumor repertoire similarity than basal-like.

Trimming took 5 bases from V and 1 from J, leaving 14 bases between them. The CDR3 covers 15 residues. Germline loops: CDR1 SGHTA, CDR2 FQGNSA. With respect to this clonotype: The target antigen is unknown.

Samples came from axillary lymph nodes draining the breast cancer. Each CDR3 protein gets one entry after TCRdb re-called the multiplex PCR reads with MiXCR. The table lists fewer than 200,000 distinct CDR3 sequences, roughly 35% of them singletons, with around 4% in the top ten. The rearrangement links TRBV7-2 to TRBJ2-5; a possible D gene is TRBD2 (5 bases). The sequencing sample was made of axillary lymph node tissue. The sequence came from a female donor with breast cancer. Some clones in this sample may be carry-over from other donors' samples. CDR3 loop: CASSTRTSFQETQYF. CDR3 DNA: TGTGCCAGCAGCACTCGGACTTCCTTCCAAGAGACCCAGTACTTC.